Reported below is one T cell receptor beta chain. The assay was immunoSEQ multiplex PCR, and TCRdb's table has in-frame clones only and misses some. The repertoire includes tens of thousands of clones, 74% of them detected once, and 28% sits in the top ten. The CDR3 is 16 amino acids. CDR1 and CDR2 (germline): SGHTA, FQGTGA. The V segment lost 5 bases and the J segment 9 bases; nucleotides outside the gene matches: 12. This sample is drawn from a study of blood T cell repertoires in COVID-19. The sequencing sample was made of peripheral blood. This receptor was taken from an elderly woman with acute or convalescent COVID-19. The chain is built from TRBV7-3 and TRBJ2-3, with TRBD2 identical over 12 bases. The chain's CDR3 is CASSPSGRVQRETQYF. The CDR3, as DNA: TGTGCCAGCAGCCCTAGCGGGAGGGTCCAGCGGGAAACGCAGTATTTT.